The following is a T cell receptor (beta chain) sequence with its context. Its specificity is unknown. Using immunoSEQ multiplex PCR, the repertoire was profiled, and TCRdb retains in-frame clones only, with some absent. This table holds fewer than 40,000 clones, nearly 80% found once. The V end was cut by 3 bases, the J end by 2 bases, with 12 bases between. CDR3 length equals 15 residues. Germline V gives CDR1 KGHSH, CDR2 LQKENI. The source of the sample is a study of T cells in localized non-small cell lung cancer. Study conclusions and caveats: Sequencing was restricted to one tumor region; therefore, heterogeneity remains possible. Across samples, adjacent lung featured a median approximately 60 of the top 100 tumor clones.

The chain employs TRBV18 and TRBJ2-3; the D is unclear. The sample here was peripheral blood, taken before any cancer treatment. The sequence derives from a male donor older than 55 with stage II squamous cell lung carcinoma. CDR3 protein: CASSPARVPTDTQYF. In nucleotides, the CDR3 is TGTGCCAGCTCACCCGCCCGGGTCCCCACAGATACGCAGTATTTT.